Listed below are T cell receptor beta chains from one sample, sequenced in a study of molecular identifiers for immune sequencing clone quantification. Using its own MiXCR run on the PCR reads, TCRdb lists one record per CDR3 protein. The sample holds approximately 500,000 distinct CDR3 sequences, about 26% seen once. The sequencing input was naive CD8+ T cells from blood, with Jurkat cell RNA spiked in. These TCRs come from a human donor in good health. Some libraries in this study had Jurkat cell RNA spiked in. CDR3s include the opening cysteine and the closing phenylalanine or tryptophan. Fields, in order: V gene, clone size, J gene, D gene, CDR3 protein, CDR3 DNA. The D gene is left open where the match is weak. Clone size is shown for a subset of rows, as once, few, many or a class of expanded clone.

V gene: TRBV27
clone size: few
J gene: TRBJ2-7
D gene: TRBD1
CDR3 protein: CASSLTRGPSYEQYF
CDR3 DNA: TGTGCCAGCAGTTTAACGAGGGGGCCGAGCTACGAGCAGTACTTC

V gene: TRBV7-8
clone size: many
J gene: TRBJ2-3
D gene: -
CDR3 protein: CASSLPLTDTQYF
CDR3 DNA: TGTGCCAGCAGCTTACCCCTCACAGATACGCAGTATTTT

V gene: TRBV3-1
clone size: few
J gene: TRBJ2-7
D gene: -
CDR3 protein: CASSPGLSGYEQYF
CDR3 DNA: TGTGCCAGCAGCCCCGGCTTGAGCGGTTACGAGCAGTACTTC

V gene: TRBV12-3/TRBV12-4
clone size: few
J gene: TRBJ2-3
D gene: TRBD1
CDR3 protein: CASSTTGTGFADTQYF
CDR3 DNA: TGTGCCAGCAGTACAACCGGGACAGGGTTTGCAGATACGCAGTATTTT

V gene: TRBV15
clone size: -
J gene: TRBJ1-5
D gene: -
CDR3 protein: CATSRMDNGHQPQHF
CDR3 DNA: TGTGCCACCAGCAGAATGGACAACGGGCATCAGCCCCAGCATTTT

V gene: TRBV4-1
clone size: -
J gene: TRBJ2-7
D gene: -
CDR3 protein: CASSQVAPQTYEQYF
CDR3 DNA: TGCGCCAGCAGCCAAGTGGCGCCACAGACCTACGAGCAGTACTTC

V gene: TRBV25-1
clone size: few
J gene: TRBJ2-1
D gene: -
CDR3 protein: CASSYQGSDEQFF
CDR3 DNA: TGTGCCAGCAGTTATCAGGGGAGCGATGAGCAGTTCTTC

V gene: TRBV27
clone size: few
J gene: TRBJ1-5
D gene: -
CDR3 protein: CASSLKARQPQHF
CDR3 DNA: TGTGCCAGCAGTTTGAAGGCTCGTCAGCCCCAGCATTTT

V gene: TRBV25-1
clone size: many
J gene: TRBJ1-2
D gene: -
CDR3 protein: CASSETFSTGNYGYTF
CDR3 DNA: TGTGCCAGCAGTGAAACCTTCTCAACGGGCAACTATGGCTACACCTTC

V gene: TRBV20-1
clone size: -
J gene: TRBJ2-5
D gene: TRBD2
CDR3 protein: CSARDHLLAGKETQYF
CDR3 DNA: TGCAGTGCTAGAGACCACCTACTAGCGGGAAAAGAGACCCAGTACTTC

V gene: TRBV4-1
clone size: many
J gene: TRBJ1-4
D gene: -
CDR3 protein: CASSQDPDTTNEKLFF
CDR3 DNA: TGCGCCAGCAGCCAAGATCCAGATACAACTAATGAAAAACTGTTTTTT

V gene: TRBV6-5
clone size: -
J gene: TRBJ2-2
D gene: -
CDR3 protein: CASSLLDSAHTGELFF
CDR3 DNA: TGTGCCAGCAGTCTCCTAGACAGCGCGCACACCGGGGAGCTGTTTTTT

V gene: TRBV18
clone size: -
J gene: TRBJ2-5
D gene: -
CDR3 protein: CASSPSNQETQYF
CDR3 DNA: TGTGCCAGCTCCCCCAGCAACCAAGAGACCCAGTACTTC

V gene: TRBV11-2
clone size: few
J gene: TRBJ1-1
D gene: -
CDR3 protein: CASSFGRLGNTEAFF
CDR3 DNA: TGTGCCAGCAGCTTCGGTAGGTTGGGGAACACTGAAGCTTTCTTT

V gene: TRBV19
clone size: -
J gene: TRBJ1-5
D gene: -
CDR3 protein: CASSIQFDQPQHF
CDR3 DNA: TGTGCCAGTAGTATACAGTTTGATCAGCCCCAGCATTTT

V gene: TRBV13
clone size: few
J gene: TRBJ2-3
D gene: TRBD2
CDR3 protein: CASSFGLASDVQRDTQYF
CDR3 DNA: TGTGCCAGCAGCTTTGGACTAGCGTCGGACGTTCAGCGCGATACGCAGTATTTT

V gene: TRBV5-1
clone size: few
J gene: TRBJ1-4
D gene: -
CDR3 protein: CASSVAATNEKLFF
CDR3 DNA: TGCGCCAGCAGCGTGGCTGCAACTAATGAAAAACTGTTTTTT

V gene: TRBV11-2
clone size: few
J gene: TRBJ2-1
D gene: -
CDR3 protein: CASSFSGGTYNEQFF
CDR3 DNA: TGTGCCAGCAGCTTTAGTGGGGGCACCTACAATGAGCAGTTCTTC

V gene: TRBV6-2/TRBV6-3
clone size: -
J gene: TRBJ2-3
D gene: -
CDR3 protein: CASSYLTTRDTQYF
CDR3 DNA: TGTGCCAGCAGTTACTTGACTACTCGGGATACGCAGTATTTT

V gene: TRBV7-2
clone size: many
J gene: TRBJ1-1
D gene: -
CDR3 protein: CASSLGGESFF
CDR3 DNA: TGTGCCAGCAGCTTAGGGGGGGAGTCTTTCTTT

V gene: TRBV9
clone size: -
J gene: TRBJ2-7
D gene: TRBD1
CDR3 protein: CASSVTGTDSYEQYF
CDR3 DNA: TGTGCCAGCAGCGTAACCGGGACAGATTCCTACGAGCAGTACTTC

V gene: TRBV6-5
clone size: many
J gene: TRBJ2-3
D gene: TRBD2
CDR3 protein: CASSYSSSGGVDTQYF
CDR3 DNA: TGTGCCAGCAGTTACTCGTCCAGCGGGGGTGTAGATACGCAGTATTTT

V gene: TRBV5-1
clone size: few
J gene: TRBJ2-1
D gene: -
CDR3 protein: CASSPGWGDNEQFF
CDR3 DNA: TGCGCCAGCAGCCCCGGCTGGGGCGACAATGAGCAGTTCTTC

V gene: TRBV4-1
clone size: -
J gene: TRBJ2-3
D gene: TRBD1
CDR3 protein: CASSQDRTGHSTDTQYF
CDR3 DNA: TGCGCCAGCAGCCAAGACCGGACAGGGCATAGCACAGATACGCAGTATTTT